This T cell receptor beta chain stems from a study of T cells after yellow fever vaccination. As for the study in general: Fractions low in cell number were prepared with SMART-Seq v4 Ultra Low Input.

The CDR3 consists of 15 residues. V was pared by 3 bases and J by 1 base, with 13 bases between. CDR1 is MGHDK, CDR2 SYGVNS, per germline. TCRdb re-called the 5' RACE reads through MiXCR, storing one row per CDR3 protein. The sample has about 210,000 distinct CDR3 sequences, around 6.7% seen once. This clonotype has ten or more counts. Sequencing was performed on CD4+ T cells sorted from PBMCs, taken on the day of the yellow fever booster vaccination. The sequence came from a man aged 25 to 40 who received the YFV17D yellow fever vaccine. The rearrangement joins TRBV25-1 to TRBJ2-7; TRBD2 is a possible D gene (7 bases). CDR3 residues: CASSDARGPSYEQYF. The CDR3, as DNA: TGTGCCAGCAGTGATGCGCGGGGGCCTTCCTACGAGCAGTACTTC.